A single sample gave rise to the 14 T cell receptor beta chains below, sequenced in a study of blood T cell repertoires in COVID-19 (dated by TCRdb to 2019 to 2021). Libraries came from the immunoSEQ multiplex PCR assay. Drawn from immuneACCESS, this table holds only the in-frame rearrangements with V and J called that TCRdb kept. Clones are partly lost; checked studies trace under half to an unresolved V gene and leave the rest unexplained. Present in this sample are some 250,000 clones, 91% of which were seen just once. The leading ten clones occupy 1% to 1.5% of the sample. The sequenced sample was PBMCs or T cells enriched from blood (not recorded which). The receptor source for this set is a human donor in a cohort exposed to, infected with or recovered from COVID-19 (not recorded which). The donor label of this sample is uncertain.

The chain joins TRBV27 to TRBJ1-1; D is undetermined. This CDR3 region has 14 residues. V was pared by 5 bases and J by 2 bases, with 12 bases between. The V gene's germline CDR1 is MNHEY and CDR2 SMNVEV (reference sequence). The CDR3 DNA reads TGTGCCAGCAGTGACCTTACAGAAAACACTGAAGCTTTCTTT. It specifies CASSDLTENTEAFF.

The V gene is TRBV5-4, the J gene TRBJ1-2, with D possibly being TRBD1 (5 bases). Per the germline V gene, CDR1 is SGHNT and CDR2 is YYREEE (reference sequence). The CDR3 is 15 amino acids. Trimming stripped 0 bases from V and 7 bases from J, with 16 bases between. In DNA form, the CDR3 reads TGTGCCAGCAGCTTGGAATGGGCGGTGGGGGGTGGCTACACCTTC. Amino acids: CASSLEWAVGGGYTF. Combining the CDR3 with reference TRBV5-4 and TRBJ1-2 gives the whole variable domain ETGVTQSPTHLIKTRGQQVTLRCSSQSGHNTVSWYQQALGQGPQFIFQYYREEENGRGNFPPRFSGLQFPNYSSELNVNALELDDSALYLCASSLEWAVGGGYTFGSGTRLTVV.

This chain links TRBV5-1 with TRBJ1-1, with TRBD1 as a possible D gene (5 bases). CDR3 size: 16 residues. Germline loops: CDR1 SGHRS, CDR2 YFSETQ. The V end was cut by 4 bases, the J end by 1 base, with 17 bases between. The CDR3 reads CASSPNPGVQNTEAFF. The DNA of the CDR3 is TGCGCCAGCAGCCCTAATCCGGGGGTTCAGAACACTGAAGCTTTCTTT.

The chain uses TRBV6-5 and TRBJ2-7, with no clear D. Per the germline V gene, CDR1 is MNHEY and CDR2 is SVGAGI. V was shortened by 5 bases and J by 5 bases, with 13 bases between the two germline ends. The CDR3 length is 13 residues. The CDR3 DNA reads as TGTGCCAGCAGTCGCCCCACGGCGGACGAGCAGTACTTC. Translating gives CASSRPTADEQYF.

This chain links TRBV19 with TRBJ1-5; D may be TRBD1 (6 bases). Germline V gene sequence: CDR1 LNHDA, CDR2 SQIVND (reference sequence). The CDR3 runs to 15 residues. V shed 6 bases and J shed 2 bases, with 14 bases lying between them. The CDR3 loop is CASSRGHLGNQPQHF. The CDR3 DNA reads as TGTGCCAGTAGCCGGGGACACCTCGGCAATCAGCCCCAGCATTTT.

The chain combines TRBV5-1 with TRBJ1-4; D unresolved. The V gene's germline CDR1 is SGHRS and CDR2 YFSETQ. Trimming stripped 2 bases from V and 7 bases from J, with 9 bases between. CDR3 length: 13 amino acids. The chain's CDR3 is CASSLVGSEKLFF. The CDR3 region has the DNA TGCGCCAGCAGCTTAGTGGGGAGTGAAAAACTGTTTTTT.

The CDR3: CASSQETGINGYTF. The CDR3 DNA reads TGTGCCAGCAGCCAGGAGACAGGGATTAATGGCTACACCTTC. This chain uses TRBV4-2 with TRBJ1-2, with 7 bases matching TRBD1. The CDR3 contains 14 residues. Per the germline V gene, CDR1 is LGHNA and CDR2 is YNFKEQ. With 3 bases clipped from V and 6 bases from J, the junction kept 7 bases outside the gene matches.

This clone appeared a single time. V is TRBV19 and J is TRBJ1-3; 8 nucleotides agree with TRBD1. Looked up from germline, CDR1 is LNHDA and CDR2 is SQIVND (reference sequence). The V segment lost 8 bases and the J segment 4 bases; nucleotides outside the gene matches: 16. CDR3 length equals 17 residues. In DNA form, the CDR3 reads TGTGCCAGTCGCAGGGGGACAGGATCTTCGGGGGGAAACACCATATATTTT. It specifies CASRRGTGSSGGNTIYF.

This clone was counted a few times. This chain links TRBV6-2 or TRBV6-3 with TRBJ2-5; TRBD2 matches 10 bases. The CDR3 has 16 residues. CDR1 and CDR2 (germline): MNHEY, SVGEGT. V lost 0 bases, J lost 5 bases, and 6 bases stayed unmatched. CDR3 in DNA: TGTGCCAGCAGTTACTCCCTTAGCGGGGGGAGGGAGACCCAGTACTTC. Its translation is CASSYSLSGGRETQYF.

This chain connects TRBV11-2 to TRBJ1-1; TRBD1 is a possible D gene (6 bases). In germline, CDR1 is SGHAT, CDR2 FQNNGV. The CDR3 has 17 amino acids. V lost 0 bases and J lost 0, with 14 bases in between. As DNA, the CDR3 is TGTGCCAGCAGCTTAGAACGGGGGGCTCTCTTGAACACTGAAGCTTTCTTT. Translating gives CASSLERGALLNTEAFF.

This clone was observed once. This sequence joins TRBV7-6 and TRBJ2-7; 9 bases are shared with TRBD1. CDR1 is SGHVS and CDR2 is FNYEAQ in the germline V gene. CDR3 length: 15 amino acids. With V trimmed by 5 bases and J by 4 bases, 9 bases remained unmatched. For the CDR3, the DNA is TGTGCCAGCAGCCACCGACAGGGGGACGGGTACGAGCAGTACTTC. This sequence encodes CASSHRQGDGYEQYF.

V is TRBV27 and J is TRBJ1-1; TRBD1 matches 10 bases. This CDR3 is 14 amino acids long. The junction had 5 bases not matched to a gene; V was cut back by 7 bases and J by 3 bases. Germline V gene lookup returns CDR1 MNHEY and CDR2 SMNVEV (reference sequence). The CDR3 nucleotides read TGTGCCAGCACGGGACAGGGGTTGTACACTGAAGCTTTCTTT. This codes for CASTGQGLYTEAFF.

J is TRBJ1-1 and V is TRBV5-1; D is unclear. V lost 0 bases, J lost 1 base, and 4 bases lay in between. The germline V gene encodes CDR1 SGHRS and CDR2 YFSETQ. This CDR3 region has 13 residues. CDR3 sequence: CASSLEQNTEAFF. CDR3 in DNA: TGCGCCAGCAGCTTGGAACAGAACACTGAAGCTTTCTTT.

This chain connects TRBV9 to TRBJ2-3, with 9 bases fitting TRBD2. Germline V gives CDR1 SGDLS, CDR2 YYNGEE. Unmatched junction bases numbered 11, after V lost 0 bases and J lost 9 bases. The length of the CDR3 is 16 residues. The CDR3 DNA reads TGTGCCAGCAGCGTAGCCGCGGGGGGGTCCCGGGACACGCAGTATTTT. Residues: CASSVAAGGSRDTQYF.